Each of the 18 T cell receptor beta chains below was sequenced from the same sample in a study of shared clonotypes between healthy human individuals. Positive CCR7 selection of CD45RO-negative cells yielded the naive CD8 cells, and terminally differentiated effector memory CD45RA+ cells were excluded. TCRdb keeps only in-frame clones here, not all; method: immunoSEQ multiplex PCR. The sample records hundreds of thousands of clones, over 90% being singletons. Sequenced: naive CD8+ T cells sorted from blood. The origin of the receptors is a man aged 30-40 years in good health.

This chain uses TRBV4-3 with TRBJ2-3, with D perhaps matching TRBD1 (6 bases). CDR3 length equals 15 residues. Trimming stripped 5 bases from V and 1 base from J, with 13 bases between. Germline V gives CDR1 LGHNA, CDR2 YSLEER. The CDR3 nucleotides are TGCGCCAGCAGCGACCTGGACAGACGCACAGATACGCAGTATTTT. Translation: CASSDLDRRTDTQYF.

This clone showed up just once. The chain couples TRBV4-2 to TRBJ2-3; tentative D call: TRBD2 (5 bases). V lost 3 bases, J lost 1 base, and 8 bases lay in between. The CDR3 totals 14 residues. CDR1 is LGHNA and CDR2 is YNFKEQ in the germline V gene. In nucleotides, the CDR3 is TGTGCCAGCAGCCAGGAGGCCGGCACAGATACGCAGTATTTT. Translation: CASSQEAGTDTQYF.

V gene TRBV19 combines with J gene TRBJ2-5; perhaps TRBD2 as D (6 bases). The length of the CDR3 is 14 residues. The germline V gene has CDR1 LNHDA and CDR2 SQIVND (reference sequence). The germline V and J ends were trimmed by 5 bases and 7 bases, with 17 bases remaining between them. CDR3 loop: CASSSRTGEGTQYF. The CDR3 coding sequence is TGTGCCAGTAGTTCCCGGACGGGAGAAGGGACCCAGTACTTC.

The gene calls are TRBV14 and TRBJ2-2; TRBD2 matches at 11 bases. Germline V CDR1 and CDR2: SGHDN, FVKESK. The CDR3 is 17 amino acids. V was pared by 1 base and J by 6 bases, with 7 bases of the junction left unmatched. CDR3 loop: CASSQVVTSGIAGELFF. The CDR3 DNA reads TGTGCCAGCAGCCAAGTGGTGACTAGCGGGATTGCCGGGGAGCTGTTTTTT.

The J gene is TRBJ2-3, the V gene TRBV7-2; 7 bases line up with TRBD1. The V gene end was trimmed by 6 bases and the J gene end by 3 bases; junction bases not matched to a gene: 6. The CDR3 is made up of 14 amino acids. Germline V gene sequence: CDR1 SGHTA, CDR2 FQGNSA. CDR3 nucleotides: TGTGCCAGCAGGCGTACAGGGGTAACAGATACGCAGTATTTT. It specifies CASRRTGVTDTQYF.

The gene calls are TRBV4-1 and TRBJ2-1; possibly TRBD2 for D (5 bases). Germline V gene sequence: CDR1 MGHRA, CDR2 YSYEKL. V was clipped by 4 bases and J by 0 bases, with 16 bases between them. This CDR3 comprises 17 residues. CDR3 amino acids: CASSPLAAADSYNEQFF. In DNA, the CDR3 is TGCGCCAGCAGCCCCCTGGCAGCAGCGGACTCCTACAATGAGCAGTTCTTC.

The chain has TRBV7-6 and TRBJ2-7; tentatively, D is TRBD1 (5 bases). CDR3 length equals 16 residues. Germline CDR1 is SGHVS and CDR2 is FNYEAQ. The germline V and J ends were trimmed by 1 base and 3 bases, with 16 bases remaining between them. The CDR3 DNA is TGTGCCAGCAGCTTAGATAAGGGGTCAGCAATCTACGAGCAGTACTTC. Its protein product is CASSLDKGSAIYEQYF. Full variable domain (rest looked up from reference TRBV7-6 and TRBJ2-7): GAGVSQSPRYKVTKRGQDVALRCDPISGHVSLYWYRQALGQGPEFLTYFNYEAQQDKSGLPNDRFSAERPEGSISTLTIQRTEQRDSAMYRCASSLDKGSAIYEQYFGPGTRLTVT.

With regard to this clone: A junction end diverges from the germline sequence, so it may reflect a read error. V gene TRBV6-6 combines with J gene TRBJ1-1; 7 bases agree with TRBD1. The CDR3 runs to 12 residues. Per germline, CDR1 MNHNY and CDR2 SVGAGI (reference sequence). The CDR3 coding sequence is TGTGCCAGCAGTCCCGGGACAGCTGATGCTTTCTTT. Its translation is CASSPGTADAFF.

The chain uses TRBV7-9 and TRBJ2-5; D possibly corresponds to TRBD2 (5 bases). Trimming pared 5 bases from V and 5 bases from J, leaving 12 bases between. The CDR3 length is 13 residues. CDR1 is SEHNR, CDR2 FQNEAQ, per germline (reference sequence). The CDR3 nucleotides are TGTGCCAGCAGCCGACCGCGAGGGGAGACCCAGTACTTC. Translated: CASSRPRGETQYF.

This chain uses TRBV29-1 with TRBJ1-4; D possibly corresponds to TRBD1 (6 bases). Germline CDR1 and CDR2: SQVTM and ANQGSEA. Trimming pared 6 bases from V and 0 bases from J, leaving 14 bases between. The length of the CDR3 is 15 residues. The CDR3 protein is CSVAGQGPTNEKLFF. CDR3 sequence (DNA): TGCAGCGTAGCCGGGCAGGGGCCAACTAATGAAAAACTGTTTTTT.

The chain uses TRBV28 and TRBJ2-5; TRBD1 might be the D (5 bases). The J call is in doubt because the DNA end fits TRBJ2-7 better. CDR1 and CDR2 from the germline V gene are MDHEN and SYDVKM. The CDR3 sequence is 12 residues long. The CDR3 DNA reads TGTGCCGTCCAACAGGTTTCCTACGAGCAGTACTTC. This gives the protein CAVQQVSYEQYF.

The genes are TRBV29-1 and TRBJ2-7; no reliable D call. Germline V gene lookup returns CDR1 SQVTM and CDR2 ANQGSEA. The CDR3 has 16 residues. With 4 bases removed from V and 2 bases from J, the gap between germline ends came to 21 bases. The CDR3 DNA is TGCAGCGTTGTTCCCGTTAAGGCGAATCGAGCCTACGAGCAGTACTTC. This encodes CSVVPVKANRAYEQYF.

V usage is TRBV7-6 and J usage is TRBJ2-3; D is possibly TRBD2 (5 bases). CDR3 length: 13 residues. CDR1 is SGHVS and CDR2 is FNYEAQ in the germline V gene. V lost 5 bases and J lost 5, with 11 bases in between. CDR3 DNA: TGTGCCAGCAGCCCAGAGCGGTTAGATACGCAGTATTTT. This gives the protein CASSPERLDTQYF.

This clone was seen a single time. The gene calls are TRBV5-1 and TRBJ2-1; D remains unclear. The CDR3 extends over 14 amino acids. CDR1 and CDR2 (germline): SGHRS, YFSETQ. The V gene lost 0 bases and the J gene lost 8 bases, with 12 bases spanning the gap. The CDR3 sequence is CASSLDGPQYEQFF. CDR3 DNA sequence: TGCGCCAGCAGCTTGGACGGCCCGCAGTATGAGCAGTTCTTC.

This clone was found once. The CDR3 protein is CASSLGLAGVNEQFF. The CDR3 DNA reads TGTGCCAGCAGCCTGGGACTAGCGGGAGTCAATGAGCAGTTCTTC. The V call is TRBV11-1, the J call TRBJ2-1; 14 bases are shared with TRBD2. The CDR3 is 15 residues long. The ends lost 5 bases at V and 6 bases at J; junction bases unmatched: 3. From germline, CDR1 is SGHAT and CDR2 FQDESV (reference sequence).

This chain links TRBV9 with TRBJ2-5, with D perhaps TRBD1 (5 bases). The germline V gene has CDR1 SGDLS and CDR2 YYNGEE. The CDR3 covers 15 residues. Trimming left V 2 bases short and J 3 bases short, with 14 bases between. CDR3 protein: CASSVGTHRKETQYF. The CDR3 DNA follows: TGTGCCAGCAGCGTCGGCACTCACAGGAAAGAGACCCAGTACTTC.

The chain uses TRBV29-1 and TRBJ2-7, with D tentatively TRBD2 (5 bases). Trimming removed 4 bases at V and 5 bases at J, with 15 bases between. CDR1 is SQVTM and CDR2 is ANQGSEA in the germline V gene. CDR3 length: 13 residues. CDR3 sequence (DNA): TGCAGCGTTGTGGCTTCGGGGATCCACGAGCAGTACTTC. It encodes CSVVASGIHEQYF.

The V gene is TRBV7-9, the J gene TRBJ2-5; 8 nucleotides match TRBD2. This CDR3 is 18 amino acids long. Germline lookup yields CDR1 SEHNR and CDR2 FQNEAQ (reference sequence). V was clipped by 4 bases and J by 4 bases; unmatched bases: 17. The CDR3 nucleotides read TGTGCCAGCAGCTCTTTCCGAACCGGGACTAGTTCTTTAGAGACCCAGTACTTC. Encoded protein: CASSSFRTGTSSLETQYF.